This T cell receptor (beta chain) was sequenced for a study of T cell changes during pregnancy in multiple sclerosis. Profiled with immunoSEQ multiplex PCR; TCRdb holds only in-frame clones, not every one. The data hold 75,000 to 90,000 clones, with roughly nine tenths observed a single time. The CDR3 spans 15 residues. The V gene end was trimmed by 2 bases and the J gene end by 1 base; junction bases not matched to a gene: 0. Germline V gives CDR1 MNHNS, CDR2 SASEGT. This clone has a count of ten or more. This TCR derives from a female donor in good health, serving as a control in a pregnancy study. Some clones in this sample may be carry-over from other donors' samples. The sample here was PBMCs, taken in the first trimester of pregnancy. The rearrangement links TRBV6-1 to TRBJ2-1, with TRBD2 matching over 9 bases. CDR3 in DNA: TGTGCCAGCAGTGAACTAGCGGGATCCTACAATGAGCAGTTCTTC. It yields the protein CASSELAGSYNEQFF.